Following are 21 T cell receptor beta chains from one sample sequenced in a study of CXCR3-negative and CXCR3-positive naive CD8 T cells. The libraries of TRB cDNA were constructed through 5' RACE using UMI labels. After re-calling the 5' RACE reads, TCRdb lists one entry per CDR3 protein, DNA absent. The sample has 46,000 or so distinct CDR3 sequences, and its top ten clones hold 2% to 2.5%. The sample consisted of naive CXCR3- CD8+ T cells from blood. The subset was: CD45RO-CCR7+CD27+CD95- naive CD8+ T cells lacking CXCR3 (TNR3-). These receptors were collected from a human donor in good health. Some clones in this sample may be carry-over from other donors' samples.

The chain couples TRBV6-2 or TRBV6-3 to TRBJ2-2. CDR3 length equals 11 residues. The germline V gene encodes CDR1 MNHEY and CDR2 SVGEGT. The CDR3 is CASSKGGELFF.

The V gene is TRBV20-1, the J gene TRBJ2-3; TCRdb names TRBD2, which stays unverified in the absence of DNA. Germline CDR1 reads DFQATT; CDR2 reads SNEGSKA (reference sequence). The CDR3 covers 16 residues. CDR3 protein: CSARPNSGDLTDTQYF.

CDR3 loop: CASSDPSGESYNEQFF. The rearrangement links TRBV6-2 or TRBV6-3 to TRBJ2-1; TCRdb gives TRBD2 as the D gene, but with no DNA this cannot be confirmed. The CDR3 covers 16 residues. Germline lookup yields CDR1 MNHEY and CDR2 SVGEGT.

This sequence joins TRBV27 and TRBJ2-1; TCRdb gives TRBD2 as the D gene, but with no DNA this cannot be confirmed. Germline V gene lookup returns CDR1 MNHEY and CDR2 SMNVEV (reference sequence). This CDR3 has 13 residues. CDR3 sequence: CASSLDWSNEQFF.

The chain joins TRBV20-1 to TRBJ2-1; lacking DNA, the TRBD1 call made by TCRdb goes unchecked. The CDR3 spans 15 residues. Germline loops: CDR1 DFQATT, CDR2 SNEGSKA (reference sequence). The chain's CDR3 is CSARDRAGYYNEQFF.

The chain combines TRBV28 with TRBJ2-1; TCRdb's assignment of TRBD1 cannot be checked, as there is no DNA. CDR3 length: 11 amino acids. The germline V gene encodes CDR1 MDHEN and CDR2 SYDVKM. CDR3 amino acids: CASSPWAEQFF. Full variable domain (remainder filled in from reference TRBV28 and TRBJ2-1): DVKVTQSSRYLVKRTGEKVFLECVQDMDHENMFWYRQDPGLGLRLIYFSYDVKMKEKGDIPEGYSVSREKKERFSLILESASTNQTSMYLCASSPWAEQFFGPGTRLTVL.

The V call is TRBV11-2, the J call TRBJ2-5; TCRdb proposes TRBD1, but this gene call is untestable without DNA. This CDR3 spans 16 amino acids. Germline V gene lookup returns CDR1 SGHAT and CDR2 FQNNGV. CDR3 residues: CASSLGPGNTQETQYF.

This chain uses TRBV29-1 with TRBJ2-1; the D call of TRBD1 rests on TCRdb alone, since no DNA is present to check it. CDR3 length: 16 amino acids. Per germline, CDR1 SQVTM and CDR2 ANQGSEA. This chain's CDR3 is CSVEDPETGLDNEQFF.

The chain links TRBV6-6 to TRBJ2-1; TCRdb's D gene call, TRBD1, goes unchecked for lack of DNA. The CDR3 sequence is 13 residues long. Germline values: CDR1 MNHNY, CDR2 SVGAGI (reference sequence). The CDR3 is CASTWTRVEEQFF.

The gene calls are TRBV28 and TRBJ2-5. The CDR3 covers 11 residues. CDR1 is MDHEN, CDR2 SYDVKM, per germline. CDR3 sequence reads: CASSLSETQYF.

CDR3 residues: CASSDRWGDPNNSPLHF. The chain employs TRBV7-9 and TRBJ1-6; the TCRdb D gene call, TRBD1, has no DNA to confirm it. This CDR3 is 17 amino acids long. CDR1 SEHNR and CDR2 FQNEAQ come from the germline V gene (reference sequence).

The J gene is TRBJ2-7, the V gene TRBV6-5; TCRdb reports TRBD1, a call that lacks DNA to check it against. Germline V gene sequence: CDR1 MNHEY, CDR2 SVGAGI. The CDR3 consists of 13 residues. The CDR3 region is CASRGAAPYEQYF.

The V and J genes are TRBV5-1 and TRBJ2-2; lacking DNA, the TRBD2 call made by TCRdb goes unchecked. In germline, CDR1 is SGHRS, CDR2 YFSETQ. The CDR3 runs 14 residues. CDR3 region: CASSLGDGSGELFF.

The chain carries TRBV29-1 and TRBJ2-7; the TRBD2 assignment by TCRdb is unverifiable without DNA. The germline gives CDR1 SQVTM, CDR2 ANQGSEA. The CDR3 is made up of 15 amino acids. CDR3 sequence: CSASGLAGRPYEQYF.

This CDR3 reads CASSLRAKSVYGYTF. This chain links TRBV13 with TRBJ1-2. Looked up from germline, CDR1 is PRHDT and CDR2 is FYEKMQ (reference sequence). CDR3 length: 15 amino acids.

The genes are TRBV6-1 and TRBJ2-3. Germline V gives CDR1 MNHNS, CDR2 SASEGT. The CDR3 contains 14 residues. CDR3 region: CASSEGTGPDTQYF.

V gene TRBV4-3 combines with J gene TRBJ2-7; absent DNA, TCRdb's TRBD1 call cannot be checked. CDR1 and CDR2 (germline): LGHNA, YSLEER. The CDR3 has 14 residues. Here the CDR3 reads CASSHGTGGFEQYF.

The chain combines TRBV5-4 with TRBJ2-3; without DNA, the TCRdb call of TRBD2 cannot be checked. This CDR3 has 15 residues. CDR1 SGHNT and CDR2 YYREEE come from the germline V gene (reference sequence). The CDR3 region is CASSLGQVVADTQYF.

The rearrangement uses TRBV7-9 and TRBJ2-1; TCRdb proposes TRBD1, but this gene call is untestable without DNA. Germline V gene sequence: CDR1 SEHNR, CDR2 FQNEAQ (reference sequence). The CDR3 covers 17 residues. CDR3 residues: CASSQEGQGIAYNEQFF.

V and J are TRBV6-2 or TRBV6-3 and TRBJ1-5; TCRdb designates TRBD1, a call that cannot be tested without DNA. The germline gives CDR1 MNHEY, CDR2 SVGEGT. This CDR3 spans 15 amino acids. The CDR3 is CASSSDSYLNQPQHF.

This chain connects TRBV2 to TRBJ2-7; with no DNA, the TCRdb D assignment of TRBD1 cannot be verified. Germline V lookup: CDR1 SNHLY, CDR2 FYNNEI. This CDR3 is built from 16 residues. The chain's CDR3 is CASSEGRGAKTYEQYF.